This entry is about one TCR beta chain. These data come from a study of blood T cell repertoires in COVID-19. Background on the study: Samples representing acute and convalescent COVID-19 were sourced from the United States, Italy and Spain. T cells, B-cell-depleted T cells, or PBMCs supplied cDNA or gDNA.

V was cut by 5 bases and J by 3 bases, with 10 bases left in between. This CDR3 has 13 residues. Germline CDR1 reads SGHNT; CDR2 reads YENEEA. In the authors' methods: Reference gene primer amplification in the assay estimated nucleated cell counts. The protocol was immunoSEQ multiplex PCR, while the TCRdb copy is restricted to in-frame clones and leaves out a portion. V, J and clone size are those of that table, while D and trimming were read from the DNA. The data show approximately 290,000 clones, 90% seen once. This chain joins TRBV11-3 and TRBJ1-2; D unresolved. Sequencing was carried out using PBMCs or T cells enriched from blood (not recorded which). This TCR derives from a woman aged 25 to 39 who had recovered from COVID-19. CDR3 sequence: CASSPDGDYGYTF. The CDR3 bases are TGTGCCAGCAGCCCTGACGGAGACTATGGCTACACCTTC. Based on the CDR3 plus reference TRBV11-3 and TRBJ1-2, the full variable domain is EAGVVQSPRYKIIEKKQPVAFWCNPISGHNTLYWYLQNLGQGPELLIRYENEEAVDDSQLPKDRFSAERLKGVDSTLKIQPAELGDSAVYLCASSPDGDYGYTFGSGTRLTVV.